This T cell receptor (beta chain) was identified during a study of kidney transplant recipient with SARS-CoV-2 infection. TCRdb reanalysed the reads using MiXCR and keeps one entry per CDR3 protein. The profile covers about 240,000 distinct CDR3 sequences, with about 28% appearing a single time and less than 8.5% taken by the ten largest. Germline loops: CDR1 DFQATT, CDR2 SNEGSKA (reference sequence). V lost 3 bases to trimming and J lost 2 bases, with 11 bases between them. The CDR3 is made up of 14 amino acids. The material sequenced was a blood sample, taken at baseline and on roughly day 110 from a kidney transplant recipient. The TCR sequence derives from a male patient between 25 and 40 years old who had COVID-19 and was a kidney transplant recipient. Some T cells could come from the graft donor. The chain is built from TRBV20-1 and TRBJ2-1; possible D gene TRBD1, 5 bases. The CDR3 protein is CSASWGYPYNEQFF. For the CDR3, the DNA is TGCAGTGCTAGCTGGGGCTACCCCTACAATGAGCAGTTCTTC.